This T cell receptor beta chain is from a study of blood T cells in healthy people across ages. Whole-study context: Template switching captured about one barcoded beta molecule per two T cells.

Remarks on this clonotype: At one boundary the junction diverges from the germline segment, which might be a read error.

A J-beta primer mix and a sample-barcoded 5' primer were used in a second PCR of about 6 to 12 cycles. From the 5' RACE reads, TCRdb called clonotypes with MiXCR, one entry per CDR3 protein. The table has 600,000 to 1,000,000 distinct CDR3 sequences, around 25% seen once. The donors, healthy Caucasians from Russia, were aged roughly 6 to 90. This sample also appeared in a second study, on T cells of mothers and their children.

Specimen: blood. The TCR sequence derives from a boy between 10 and 17 years old in good health.

This chain's CDR3 is CASSSRTGSPYNEHFF. The CDR3 bases are TGTGCCAGCAGCTCGAGGACAGGGTCCCCTTACAATGAGCACTTCTTC. This sequence joins TRBV5-4 and TRBJ2-1; 8 bases align to TRBD1. The V gene's germline CDR1 is SGHNT and CDR2 YYREEE (reference sequence). The CDR3 extends over 16 amino acids. Supplemented by reference TRBV5-4 and TRBJ2-1, the full variable domain reads ETGVTQSPTHLIKTRGQQVTLRCSSQSGHNTVSWYQQALGQGPQFIFQYYREEENGRGNFPPRFSGLQFPNYSSELNVNALELDDSALYLCASSSRTGSPYNEHFFGPGTRLTVL.